This T cell receptor (beta chain) was found in a study of blood T cell repertoires in COVID-19. Study details: T cells, B-cell-depleted T cells, or PBMCs supplied cDNA or gDNA.

Those enrolled, adults aged roughly 18 to 89 years, came from about two dozen US areas. Cohort 3 donors were reported recovered after two negative PCRs, clearance, or symptom resolution. The authors' processing: Estimation of nucleated cell counts was performed using reference gene primer amplification. TCRdb's table, derived via immunoSEQ multiplex PCR, lists solely in-frame clones and lacks some. V, J and clone size were drawn from that table, and D and trimming were deduced from the DNA. The sample contains about 330,000 clones, 85% to 90% of which appear only once. The TCR sequence derives from a woman younger than 30 who had recovered from COVID-19. The sequencing sample was made of PBMCs or T cells enriched from blood (not recorded which).

The CDR3 region has the DNA TGTGCCAGCAGCCAAGATTCGGGGGTTGAAAAACTGTTTTTT. Translating it yields CASSQDSGVEKLFF. The V gene is TRBV3-1 (or the pseudogene TRBV3-2), the J gene TRBJ1-4, with D possibly TRBD1 on 5 matching bases. V was trimmed by 0 bases and J by 7 bases, leaving 9 bases between them. The CDR3 runs 14 residues. Germline V lookup: CDR1 LGHDT, CDR2 YNNKEL (reference sequence).